What follows are 15 T cell receptor beta chains derived from one specimen sequenced in a study of shared clonotypes between healthy human individuals. Cells designated naive CD8 were CD45RO-negative and were positively selected for CCR7, with terminally differentiated effector memory CD45RA+ cells excluded. Generated by immunoSEQ multiplex PCR, the TCRdb table keeps only in-frame clones and is missing some. The sample contains a few million clones, just under 95% of which appear only once. The sample was naive CD8+ T cells from PBMCs. Receptors originate from a young man in good health. Some clones in this sample may be carry-over from other donors' samples.

The V call is TRBV27, the J call TRBJ1-1, with 7 bases identical to TRBD1. Trimming removed 4 bases from V and 3 bases from J; junction bases left unmatched: 5. Germline V gene data show CDR1 as MNHEY and CDR2 as SMNVEV (reference sequence). The CDR3 sequence is 14 residues long. CDR3 sequence: CASSSGGTDTEAFF. CDR3 DNA sequence: TGTGCCAGCAGTTCGGGGGGGACAGACACTGAAGCTTTCTTT.

The chain employs TRBV6-5 and TRBJ2-7; 7 nucleotides match TRBD1. Per germline, CDR1 MNHEY and CDR2 SVGAGI. The CDR3 totals 14 residues. V shed 2 bases and J 9 bases; nucleotides not matched to a gene: 10. For the CDR3, the DNA is TGTGCCAGCAGTTACCTCCCAGAAGGGGACAGGCAGTACTTC. Translated, it gives CASSYLPEGDRQYF.

V is TRBV6-6 and J is TRBJ1-1; a possible D gene is TRBD1 (5 bases). V gave up 0 bases and J gave up 8 bases, with 19 bases separating them. The CDR3 runs to 16 residues. Germline-derived CDR1 and CDR2 are MNHNY and SVGAGI (reference sequence). DNA for the CDR3: TGTGCCAGCAGTTACTCGGAAGGGGCCGGGAGGGAGGAAGCTTTCTTT. Translating it yields CASSYSEGAGREEAFF.

This chain joins TRBV29-1 and TRBJ1-1, with D unresolved. Between the trimmed V and J ends, which lost 4 bases and 1 base, there was a span of 4 bases. The CDR3 consists of 11 residues. The V gene's germline CDR1 is SQVTM and CDR2 ANQGSEA. CDR3 bases: TGCAGCGTTGCCAGGAACACTGAAGCTTTCTTT. This encodes CSVARNTEAFF.

The chain employs TRBV7-2 and TRBJ2-4; TRBD1 or TRBD2 may be the D gene (5 bases each). The V gene lost 1 base and the J gene lost 14 bases, with 12 bases spanning the gap. From germline, CDR1 is SGHTA and CDR2 FQGNSA. The CDR3 is 12 residues long. DNA for the CDR3: TGTGCCAGCAGCTTAGGGGGACCCTTAGAGTACTTC. Its protein product is CASSLGGPLEYF.

This sequence joins TRBV6-6 and TRBJ2-5, with 10 bases that match TRBD1. The CDR3 spans 14 residues. V lost 6 bases to trimming and J lost 4 bases; unmatched junction nucleotides: 5. Germline loops: CDR1 MNHNY, CDR2 SVGAGI (reference sequence). The CDR3 reads CASSLGQGRETQYF. Written as DNA, the CDR3 is TGTGCCAGCAGCTTGGGACAGGGGAGAGAGACCCAGTACTTC.

This rearrangement joins TRBV4-3 to TRBJ2-2; 11 nucleotides agree with TRBD1. V was clipped by 6 bases and J by 1 base; unmatched bases: 7. Germline V gives CDR1 LGHNA, CDR2 YSLEER. This CDR3 spans 17 amino acids. The CDR3 here is CASSPGTGGRNTGELFF. The CDR3 DNA sequence: TGCGCCAGCAGTCCCGGGACAGGGGGTCGGAACACCGGGGAGCTGTTTTTT.

This clone was observed once. The CDR3 sequence: CASSLMNEQFF. Written as DNA, the CDR3 is TGTGCCAGCAGCTTAATGAATGAGCAGTTCTTC. This chain links TRBV5-4 with TRBJ2-1; no firm D call. The CDR3 has 11 amino acids. V was trimmed by 2 bases and J by 7 bases, leaving 4 bases between them. Germline V lookup: CDR1 SGHNT, CDR2 YYREEE (reference sequence).

The chain has TRBV9 and TRBJ2-6; D perhaps matches TRBD1 (6 bases). Deletions cut 3 bases from V and 4 bases from J, with 20 bases between. CDR3 length equals 18 residues. Germline CDR1 reads SGDLS; CDR2 reads YYNGEE. CDR3 DNA sequence: TGTGCCAGCAGCGCGCCCCTTATTGGACAGAGGGGGGCCAACGTCCTGACTTTC. Protein product: CASSAPLIGQRGANVLTF. The full variable domain, completed using reference TRBV9 and TRBJ2-6, is DSGVTQTPKHLITATGQRVTLRCSPRSGDLSVYWYQQSLDQGLQFLIQYYNGEERAKGNILERFSAQQFPDLHSELNLSSLELGDSALYFCASSAPLIGQRGANVLTFGAGSRLTVL.

J is TRBJ2-7 and V is TRBV11-1; maybe TRBD2 (6 bases). Germline CDR1 reads SGHAT; CDR2 reads FQDESV (reference sequence). The CDR3 consists of 17 residues. V lost 2 bases, J lost 3 bases, and 20 bases lay in between. The CDR3 region is CASSLSVRGTLNYEQYF. DNA for the CDR3: TGTGCCAGCAGCTTATCGGTTCGGGGGACGTTAAACTACGAGCAGTACTTC. The variable domain in full, completed from reference TRBV11-1 and TRBJ2-7, reads EAEVAQSPRYKITEKSQAVAFWCDPISGHATLYWYRQILGQGPELLVQFQDESVVDDSQLPKDRFSAERLKGVDSTLKIQPAELGDSAMYLCASSLSVRGTLNYEQYFGPGTRLTVT.

As regards this clone: The identical CDR3 is also encoded by other nucleotide sequences in the sample. The rearrangement joins TRBV30 to TRBJ2-7; the D is unclear. Trimming removed 2 bases from V and 4 bases from J, with 9 bases in between. Germline V gene sequence: CDR1 GTSNPN, CDR2 SVGIG (reference sequence). This CDR3 spans 12 amino acids. The chain's CDR3 is CAWSLLSYEQYF. CDR3 DNA sequence: TGTGCCTGGAGTTTACTTTCTTACGAGCAGTACTTC.

V gene TRBV4-2 combines with J gene TRBJ2-7; TRBD2 matches 10 bases. The length of the CDR3 is 15 residues. The germline gives CDR1 LGHNA, CDR2 YNFKEQ. The V and J ends lost 4 bases and 4 bases, in that order; junction bases with no gene match: 7. The CDR3 DNA sequence: TGTGCCAGCAGCCCTCACTGGACTAGCGGATACGAGCAGTACTTC. It is translated as CASSPHWTSGYEQYF.

V gene TRBV4-3 combines with J gene TRBJ2-2; 7 bases agree with TRBD2. V was pared by 0 bases and J by 6 bases, with 13 bases of the junction left unmatched. The CDR3 runs 18 residues. CDR1 and CDR2 from the germline V gene are LGHNA and YSLEER. The CDR3 nucleotides are TGCGCCAGCAGCCAAGATTTCGCCTGGCGGGAGATCGCCGGGGAGCTGTTTTTT. Its protein product is CASSQDFAWREIAGELFF.

Only one count was recorded for this clone. V is TRBV28 and J is TRBJ1-2; 7 positions agree with TRBD1. V was clipped by 3 bases and J by 8 bases; unmatched bases: 9. The CDR3 has 14 residues. Per germline, CDR1 MDHEN and CDR2 SYDVKM. In DNA, the CDR3 is TGTGCCAGCAGTTTTGAGACAGGGCTGGACGGCTACACCTTC. Amino acid sequence: CASSFETGLDGYTF.

This chain joins TRBV27 and TRBJ2-7, with TRBD2 identical over 8 bases. Germline V gene sequence: CDR1 MNHEY, CDR2 SMNVEV (reference sequence). CDR3 length: 14 residues. V trimming: 8 bases; J trimming: 6 bases; junction bases outside the gene matches: 12. The CDR3: CASHHGLAGSEQYF. The CDR3 DNA reads TGTGCCAGCCATCATGGACTAGCTGGGTCCGAGCAGTACTTC.